The source of this T cell receptor (beta chain) is a study of response to subunit inactivated influenza vaccine. Study-wide points: It was suggested by the authors that few new T cells are recruited by each seasonal influenza vaccination.

CDR1 and CDR2 from the germline V gene are SGHTA and FQGNSA. V was pared by 6 bases and J by 1 base, with 16 bases between. The CDR3 has 15 residues. Using its own MiXCR run on the RT-PCR reads, TCRdb lists one record per CDR3 protein. The profile shows roughly 460,000 distinct CDR3 sequences, about 10% of them singletons. Comment on this clonotype: Its specificity is unknown.

Sample: PBMCs from blood, taken 35 to 45 days after vaccination. The sequence was obtained from a middle-aged man who received an inactivated influenza vaccine. This chain uses TRBV7-2 with TRBJ2-7; no firm D call. The CDR3 loop is CASSPKNRISYEQYF. In DNA, the CDR3 is TGTGCCAGCAGTCCCAAAAATAGGATATCCTACGAGCAGTACTTC.